This TCR beta chain originates from a study of metastatic and nonmetastatic thyroid tumors. Study in general: Across blood and tumor or nodule tissue, repertoires from malignant and benign thyroid patients were compared with one another.

This CDR3 spans 13 amino acids. Germline V gene sequence: CDR1 DFQATT, CDR2 SNEGSKA (reference sequence). V was clipped by 2 bases and J by 7 bases, with 11 bases between them. Not a single patient had been given any form of treatment at any point before undergoing thyroid surgery. Through MiXCR, TCRdb re-clonotyped the PCR reads. The table shows approximately 12,000 clones, with roughly 30% occurring only once. General observations from the study: Malignant thyroid tumors reportedly had TCR beta diversity that was significantly higher than in benign nodules, in blood and tumor.

Concerning this clone: Its antigen is not identified.

The sequencing sample was made of tumor tissue. This sequence joins TRBV20-1 and TRBJ1-4; D ambiguous. The origin of this receptor is a female donor with papillary thyroid cancer or a benign thyroid nodule (not recorded which). Some clones in this sample may be carry-over from other donors' samples. This chain's CDR3 is CSARRPGSEKLFF. Here the CDR3 DNA reads TGCAGTGCTAGACGTCCAGGCTCTGAAAAACTGTTTTTT.